Shown below are 22 T cell receptor beta chains from a single sample sequenced in a study of T cells in localized non-small cell lung cancer. The assay was immunoSEQ multiplex PCR, and TCRdb's table has in-frame clones only and misses some. The sample contains tens of thousands of clones, 70% to 90% of which appear only once. This sample comprised peripheral blood, obtained before any cancer treatment. These receptors were taken from a female donor over 55 with stage I lung adenocarcinoma.

The genes are TRBV4-1 and TRBJ2-1; 8 bases agree with TRBD2. Losses at the gene ends were 1 base for V and 0 bases for J; bases not matched to a gene: 2. This CDR3 is 16 amino acids long. CDR1 and CDR2 (germline): MGHRA, YSYEKL. CDR3 amino acids: CASSQVGTSSYNEQFF. The CDR3 DNA follows: TGCGCCAGCAGCCAAGTGGGGACTAGCTCCTACAATGAGCAGTTCTTC.

The V call is TRBV7-3, the J call TRBJ2-7; possible D gene TRBD2, 6 bases. V lost 7 bases and J lost 4, with 8 bases in between. Germline V gene lookup returns CDR1 SGHTA and CDR2 FQGTGA. This CDR3 has 11 residues. The CDR3 loop reads CASKRGYEQYF. The CDR3 coding sequence is TGTGCCAGCAAACGGGGGTACGAGCAGTACTTC.

This clone was counted only a few times. This chain's CDR3 is CSVTGTSVNEQFF. In DNA form, the CDR3 reads TGCAGCGTCACCGGGACTAGCGTCAATGAGCAGTTCTTC. This chain joins TRBV29-1 and TRBJ2-1, with TRBD2 matching over 10 bases. J lost 6 bases, V lost 6 bases, and 5 bases had no gene match. Germline CDR1 reads SQVTM; CDR2 reads ANQGSEA. This CDR3 has 13 amino acids.

This sequence joins TRBV19 and TRBJ1-4, with 7 positions matching TRBD1. The CDR3 runs to 14 residues. Germline V gene sequence: CDR1 LNHDA, CDR2 SQIVND (reference sequence). V dropped 5 bases and J dropped 7; count of bases not matched to a gene: 7. The CDR3 spells CASSQGGWGEKLFF. The CDR3 DNA reads as TGTGCCAGTAGTCAAGGGGGCTGGGGTGAAAAACTGTTTTTT.

V gene TRBV6-1 combines with J gene TRBJ2-7; 8 bases align to TRBD2. V lost 10 bases, J lost 0 bases, and 5 bases stayed unmatched. This CDR3 is 13 amino acids long. The germline V gene encodes CDR1 MNHNS and CDR2 SASEGT. For the CDR3, the DNA is TGTGCCAACCGCGGGGGGAGCTCCTACGAGCAGTACTTC. This codes for CANRGGSSYEQYF.

This chain joins TRBV7-3 and TRBJ2-2; weak D call: TRBD1 (6 bases). The CDR3 consists of 14 residues. Trimming took 3 bases from V and 1 from J, leaving 6 bases between them. Germline CDR1 and CDR2: SGHTA and FQGTGA. The CDR3 DNA reads as TGTGCCAGCAGCTTGACAGGGAACACCGGGGAGCTGTTTTTT. It is translated as CASSLTGNTGELFF.

This clone was found once. The V and J genes are TRBV28 and TRBJ1-2; unclear D gene. V lost 2 bases and J 6 bases, leaving 7 bases between the germline ends. Germline CDR1 MDHEN, CDR2 SYDVKM. The CDR3 has 12 amino acids. The CDR3 loop reads CASSLRHHGYTF. Here the CDR3 DNA reads TGTGCCAGCAGTTTAAGGCACCATGGCTACACCTTC.

This chain uses TRBV5-4 with TRBJ1-4; TRBD1 is a possible D gene (5 bases). The CDR3 consists of 14 residues. Germline V gene data show CDR1 as SGHNT and CDR2 as YYREEE (reference sequence). V was cut by 4 bases and J by 2 bases, with 9 bases left in between. The CDR3 loop reads CASSKGSTNEKLFF. Here the CDR3 DNA reads TGTGCCAGCAGCAAGGGGTCCACTAATGAAAAACTGTTTTTT.

The J gene is TRBJ1-3, the V gene TRBV27, with 7 nucleotides matching TRBD1. V lost 5 bases and J lost 2; bases outside the gene matches: 3. The CDR3 covers 14 residues. Germline values: CDR1 MNHEY, CDR2 SMNVEV (reference sequence). Here the CDR3 reads CASSGTGAGNTIYF. In nucleotides, the CDR3 is TGTGCCAGCAGTGGAACAGGGGCTGGAAACACCATATATTTT.

This clone was seen just once. V is TRBV6-1 and J is TRBJ1-3; D may be TRBD1 (5 bases). There are 15 residues in the CDR3. Germline assignment: CDR1 MNHNS and CDR2 SASEGT. Trimming took 2 bases from V and 0 from J, leaving 8 bases between them. The CDR3 DNA follows: TGTGCCAGCAGTGAACAACAGGTCTCTGGAAACACCATATATTTT. Translating gives CASSEQQVSGNTIYF.

This clone appeared a single time. The rearrangement joins TRBV5-1 to TRBJ2-1, with 10 bases that match TRBD2. V was pared by 2 bases and J by 0 bases, with 14 bases of the junction left unmatched. This CDR3 region has 20 residues. CDR1 is SGHRS and CDR2 is YFSETQ in the germline V gene. The CDR3 DNA follows: TGCGCCAGCAGCTTCCGGGGAAGCGGGAGGGATTTACACTCCTACAATGAGCAGTTCTTC. It translates to CASSFRGSGRDLHSYNEQFF.

This rearrangement joins TRBV6-5 to TRBJ1-6; D is unclear. Germline CDR1 reads MNHEY; CDR2 reads SVGAGI. This CDR3 is 16 amino acids long. Trimming cost V 0 bases and J 0 bases, with 6 bases left between them. The CDR3, as DNA: TGTGCCAGCAGTTACTCGTTGTACTCCTATAATTCACCCCTCCACTTT. This sequence encodes CASSYSLYSYNSPLHF.

J is TRBJ1-1 and V is TRBV11-3; D unresolved. CDR3 length: 13 residues. Germline V gene sequence: CDR1 SGHNT, CDR2 YENEEA. Trimming took off 2 bases at V and 2 bases at J, with 6 bases between the two ends. In nucleotides, the CDR3 is TGTGCCAGCAGCTTAACGCGAAACACTGAAGCTTTCTTT. Amino acid sequence: CASSLTRNTEAFF.

The rearrangement joins TRBV19 to TRBJ1-3, with D possibly TRBD1 on 5 matching bases. This CDR3 has 16 residues. The germline gives CDR1 LNHDA, CDR2 SQIVND (reference sequence). The ends were cut back, 5 bases at V and 0 bases at J, with 14 bases in the middle. CDR3 nucleotide sequence: TGTGCCAGTAGTCCCAAAGGGGACTACTCTGGAAACACCATATATTTT. This translates into CASSPKGDYSGNTIYF.

The rearrangement uses TRBV2 and TRBJ2-1; weak D call: TRBD1 (6 bases). CDR1 is SNHLY, CDR2 FYNNEI, per germline. With 8 bases removed from V and 8 bases from J, the gap between germline ends came to 16 bases. The length of the CDR3 is 13 residues. The CDR3 loop reads CASRPGTSYEQFF. The CDR3 DNA reads TGTGCCAGCCGACCCGGGACAAGCTATGAGCAGTTCTTC.

This clone has just one count. The J gene is TRBJ1-1, the V gene TRBV27; D is possibly TRBD1 (6 bases). Trimming removed 1 base at V and 4 bases at J, with 10 bases between. CDR3 length: 14 amino acids. In germline, CDR1 is MNHEY, CDR2 SMNVEV (reference sequence). CDR3 nucleotide sequence: TGTGCCAGCAGTTTATGGAGGGGGGGCACTGAAGCTTTCTTT. Translating it yields CASSLWRGGTEAFF.

Only one count was recorded for this clone. The chain links TRBV11-2 to TRBJ1-1, with 7 bases matching TRBD1. V shed 6 bases and J 4 bases; nucleotides not matched to a gene: 8. The CDR3 extends over 14 amino acids. Germline CDR1 SGHAT, CDR2 FQNNGV. CDR3 coding DNA: TGTGCCAGCAGGCAGGGCAGGGGGAGCACTGAAGCTTTCTTT. Its protein is CASRQGRGSTEAFF.

The V gene is TRBV11-2, the J gene TRBJ1-2; D remains ambiguous. V lost 0 bases and J 8 bases, leaving 10 bases between the germline ends. This CDR3 spans 13 amino acids. Germline V gives CDR1 SGHAT, CDR2 FQNNGV. CDR3 coding DNA: TGTGCCAGCAGCTTAGAACCAAGGAGAGGCTACACCTTC. It yields the protein CASSLEPRRGYTF.

The chain uses TRBV4-1 and TRBJ1-3, with TRBD1 as a possible D gene (5 bases). Between the trimmed V and J ends, which lost 1 base and 2 bases, there was a span of 15 bases. This CDR3 is built from 17 residues. Germline V gives CDR1 MGHRA, CDR2 YSYEKL. The DNA for the CDR3 is TGCGCCAGCAGCCAAGTCTCGACAGCGCTAACTGGAAACACCATATATTTT. It encodes CASSQVSTALTGNTIYF.

The chain uses TRBV6-1 and TRBJ1-1, with a weak D call TRBD1 (5 bases). This CDR3 contains 13 residues. V lost 4 bases and J 1 base, leaving 7 bases between the germline ends. Germline CDR1 MNHNS, CDR2 SASEGT. The CDR3 sequence: CASSVRGNTEAFF. As DNA, the CDR3 is TGTGCCAGCAGTGTAAGGGGGAACACTGAAGCTTTCTTT.

The rearrangement joins TRBV7-9 to TRBJ2-1, with 11 bases fitting TRBD2. The ends lost 5 bases at V and 7 bases at J; junction bases unmatched: 10. CDR3 length: 16 amino acids. Germline CDR1 reads SEHNR; CDR2 reads FQNEAQ (reference sequence). The CDR3 loop is CASSLGTSGFANEQFF. The CDR3 bases are TGTGCCAGCAGCCTAGGGACTAGCGGCTTTGCGAATGAGCAGTTCTTC.

The CDR3 is CASSWDRVGIETQYF. CDR3 coding DNA: TGCGCCAGCAGCTGGGACAGGGTGGGGATAGAGACCCAGTACTTC. This rearrangement joins TRBV5-1 to TRBJ2-5; 9 positions match TRBD1. The CDR3 has 15 amino acids. The V gene end was trimmed by 3 bases and the J gene end by 4 bases; junction bases not matched to a gene: 7. Germline V gene sequence: CDR1 SGHRS, CDR2 YFSETQ. The full variable domain, its missing parts supplied by reference TRBV5-1 and TRBJ2-5, is KAGVTQTPRYLIKTRGQQVTLSCSPISGHRSVSWYQQTPGQGLQFLFEYFSETQRNKGNFPGRFSGRQFSNSRSEMNVSTLELGDSALYLCASSWDRVGIETQYFGPGTRLLVL.